This T cell receptor beta chain was captured in a study of blood T cell repertoires in COVID-19. Looked up from germline, CDR1 is SGHNT and CDR2 is YYREEE (reference sequence). Trimming shortened V by 1 base and J by 3 bases, and 9 bases separated the two germline ends. This CDR3 region has 14 residues. The authors' processing: Amplification of reference gene primers was used by the study to estimate nucleated cell counts. Here immunoSEQ multiplex PCR was the method, and the copy in TCRdb shows in-frame clones only, minus some. The D gene and trimming were derived from the DNA, and the V and J assignments and clone size from that table. The sample yields under 65,000 clones, about 78% seen once.

Specimen: PBMCs or T cells enriched from blood (not recorded which). This chain connects TRBV5-4 to TRBJ2-3; unclear D gene. The receptor was derived from a woman aged 45-65 years with acute COVID-19. CDR3 DNA sequence: TGTGCCAGCAGCTTGTCTGCCGGGACAGATACGCAGTATTTT. It is translated as CASSLSAGTDTQYF. Complete variable domain (other parts from reference TRBV5-4 and TRBJ2-3): ETGVTQSPTHLIKTRGQQVTLRCSSQSGHNTVSWYQQALGQGPQFIFQYYREEENGRGNFPPRFSGLQFPNYSSELNVNALELDDSALYLCASSLSAGTDTQYFGPGTRLTVL.